This T cell receptor beta chain came from a study of T cell changes during pregnancy in multiple sclerosis. The method was immunoSEQ multiplex PCR; TCRdb's version includes in-frame clones alone and lacks a portion of them. The table records roughly 42,000 clones, about 91% of them present only once. From germline, CDR1 is SGHNT and CDR2 YENEEA. The V and J ends lost 5 bases and 3 bases, in that order; junction bases with no gene match: 7. This CDR3 is built from 15 residues. This clone occurred once. Here the sequenced sample was CD4+ T cells from peripheral blood mononuclear cells, taken in the second trimester of pregnancy. The chain is built from TRBV11-3 and TRBJ2-1; 7 bases line up with TRBD1. The sequence came from a female donor in good health, enrolled as a control in a pregnancy study. CDR3 sequence: CASSIRQGNYNEQFF. The CDR3 DNA follows: TGTGCCAGCAGCATCCGACAGGGAAACTACAATGAGCAGTTCTTC.